This TCR beta chain was obtained from a study of T cell responses to AZD1222 COVID-19 vaccine. The data were produced by immunoSEQ multiplex PCR, yet TCRdb's version contains in-frame clones alone and is incomplete. The sample includes under 150,000 clones, 92% of them seen just once. This clonotype was sampled from an adult who received the AZD1222 COVID-19 vaccine. The source was peripheral blood, collected 28 days after the second AZD1222 dose.

CDR3 bases: TGTGCCAGTAGTACTGGGACGAGTGGCTACACCTTC. Amino acids: CASSTGTSGYTF. The gene calls are TRBV19 and TRBJ1-2; TRBD1 might be the D (5 bases). V was cut by 4 bases and J by 7 bases, with 10 bases left in between. The germline gives CDR1 LNHDA, CDR2 SQIVND (reference sequence). The CDR3 is 12 residues long. The full variable domain, its missing parts supplied by reference TRBV19 and TRBJ1-2, is DGGITQSPKYLFRKEGQNVTLSCEQNLNHDAMYWYRQDPGQGLRLIYYSQIVNDFQKGDIAEGYSVSREKKESFPLTVTSAQKNPTAFYLCASSTGTSGYTFGSGTRLTVV.